A single sample is the source of the 25 T cell receptor beta chains below, sequenced in a study of cytomegalovirus exposure and HLA in healthy donors. In the PCR, 60 Vbeta and 13 Jbeta primers were used. Only in-frame clones appear in the TCRdb table, and some are missing; sequencing was by immunoSEQ multiplex PCR. The sample records approximately 170,000 clones, roughly four fifths being singletons. Sequenced input: PBMCs. Receptor source: a man aged 40-49 years in good health and CMV-seronegative.

The V and J genes are TRBV10-3 and TRBJ2-1; TRBD1 agrees at 8 bases. Germline V gives CDR1 ENHRY, CDR2 SYGVKD. V was clipped by 4 bases and J by 4 bases; unmatched bases: 9. The CDR3 is made up of 16 amino acids. This CDR3 reads CAISAPGQGVYNEQFF. The CDR3 DNA sequence: TGTGCCATCAGTGCTCCAGGACAGGGTGTTTACAATGAGCAGTTCTTC.

The chain employs TRBV6-1 and TRBJ2-7, with D possibly being TRBD1 (6 bases). Per germline, CDR1 MNHNS and CDR2 SASEGT. This CDR3 has 16 amino acids. The germline V and J ends were trimmed by 4 bases and 0 bases, with 16 bases remaining between them. CDR3 sequence: CASSAVRGYSSYEQYF. CDR3 coding DNA: TGTGCCAGCAGTGCGGTGAGGGGGTATAGCTCCTACGAGCAGTACTTC.

The rearrangement joins TRBV7-2 to TRBJ1-5, with TRBD1 as a possible D gene (5 bases). This CDR3 has 17 residues. The ends were cut back, 1 base at V and 7 bases at J, with 20 bases in the middle. Germline values: CDR1 SGHTA, CDR2 FQGNSA. CDR3 residues: CASSLVVGGALYQPQHF. As DNA, the CDR3 is TGTGCCAGCAGCTTAGTGGTAGGAGGGGCGTTATACCAGCCCCAGCATTTT.

The chain carries TRBV19 and TRBJ1-2, with unresolved D. This CDR3 has 14 residues. The germline V gene has CDR1 LNHDA and CDR2 SQIVND (reference sequence). Trimming took 0 bases from V and 7 from J, leaving 12 bases between them. The CDR3 nucleotides are TGTGCCAGTAGTATAGAAGTAGGACTCTCTGGCTACACCTTC. It encodes CASSIEVGLSGYTF.

The chain uses TRBV6-4 and TRBJ2-1, with 7 bases matching TRBD2. CDR1 and CDR2 from the germline V gene are MRHNA and SNTAGT. The CDR3 is 14 residues long. V lost 3 bases and J lost 7; bases outside the gene matches: 6. The CDR3 region has the DNA TGTGCCAGCAGTGAGGCGGGAGAAGTAAATGAGCAGTTCTTC. It encodes CASSEAGEVNEQFF.

The chain carries TRBV19 and TRBJ2-4; 12 bases line up with TRBD2. There are 16 residues in the CDR3. The V gene end was trimmed by 5 bases and the J gene end by 3 bases; junction bases not matched to a gene: 5. Germline CDR1 and CDR2: LNHDA and SQIVND (reference sequence). CDR3: CASSAGLAGFKNIQYF. The CDR3 region has the DNA TGTGCCAGTAGTGCCGGACTAGCGGGATTCAAAAACATTCAGTACTTC.

The chain uses TRBV12-5 and TRBJ1-2; D ambiguous. V was clipped by 6 bases and J by 2 bases, with 7 bases between them. Germline CDR1 reads LGHNT; CDR2 reads FRNRAP. The CDR3 covers 12 residues. The CDR3 loop reads CASGYENYGYTF. In nucleotides, the CDR3 is TGTGCTAGTGGCTACGAGAACTATGGCTACACCTTC.

The rearrangement joins TRBV29-1 to TRBJ1-2; D remains unclear. The germline V gene encodes CDR1 SQVTM and CDR2 ANQGSEA. The CDR3 is 17 residues long. Trimming removed 3 bases from V and 0 bases from J, with 20 bases in between. CDR3 residues: CSVDRWAGLLSNYGYTF. The CDR3 DNA sequence: TGCAGCGTTGATAGGTGGGCCGGACTCCTATCTAACTATGGCTACACCTTC.

This chain joins TRBV4-1 and TRBJ2-2, with TRBD2 matching 14 bases. Germline-derived CDR1 and CDR2 are MGHRA and YSYEKL. The CDR3 runs 20 residues. Unmatched junction bases numbered 13, after V lost 2 bases and J lost 5 bases. DNA of the CDR3: TGCGCCAGCAGCCAACAAGTCCCCGGACTAGCGGGAGGTCAAACCGGGGAGCTGTTTTTT. It yields the protein CASSQQVPGLAGGQTGELFF.

V is TRBV14 and J is TRBJ1-1; D gene uncertain. CDR1 is SGHDN, CDR2 FVKESK, per germline. Trimming removed 1 base at V and 3 bases at J, with 6 bases between. The CDR3 is 13 residues long. CDR3 DNA sequence: TGTGCCAGCAGCCAAGCACTTTACACTGAAGCTTTCTTT. It yields the protein CASSQALYTEAFF.

The chain couples TRBV2 to TRBJ2-7; D unresolved. This CDR3 contains 13 residues. Germline V lookup: CDR1 SNHLY, CDR2 FYNNEI. The CDR3 sequence is CVSKQKAAYEQYF. The DNA for the CDR3 is TGTGTTAGCAAGCAGAAGGCGGCATACGAGCAGTACTTC.

The rearrangement joins TRBV28 to TRBJ2-1; TRBD2 matches at 8 bases. The CDR3 has 14 residues. CDR1 and CDR2 (germline): MDHEN, SYDVKM. The V segment lost 6 bases and the J segment 6 bases; nucleotides outside the gene matches: 7. The CDR3 spells CASSPGSGSNEQFF. The CDR3 DNA sequence: TGTGCCAGCAGCCCAGGGAGCGGGAGCAATGAGCAGTTCTTC.

Only a few counts were recorded for this clone. The rearrangement joins TRBV29-1 to TRBJ2-6, with no clear D. Between the trimmed V and J ends, which lost 4 bases and 0 bases, there was a span of 7 bases. Germline V CDR1 and CDR2: SQVTM, ANQGSEA. There are 14 residues in the CDR3. The CDR3 loop reads CSVALLSGANVLTF. In DNA form, the CDR3 reads TGCAGCGTTGCCCTCCTCTCTGGGGCCAACGTCCTGACTTTC.

This sequence joins TRBV11-2 and TRBJ2-3; D possibly corresponds to TRBD2 (5 bases). CDR1 and CDR2 from the germline V gene are SGHAT and FQNNGV. The CDR3 has 14 residues. The germline V and J ends were trimmed by 1 base and 5 bases, with 10 bases remaining between them. The CDR3 loop reads CASSLVQAGDTQYF. The CDR3 bases are TGTGCCAGCAGCTTAGTGCAGGCGGGAGATACGCAGTATTTT.

This clone turned up a few times. This sequence joins TRBV15 and TRBJ2-2, with D perhaps TRBD1 (6 bases). CDR1 is LNHNV, CDR2 YYDKDF, per germline (reference sequence). This CDR3 contains 15 residues. The V and J ends lost 3 bases and 1 base respectively, with 9 bases between them. CDR3 in DNA: TGTGCCACCAGCAGGATGGGACAGAACACCGGGGAGCTGTTTTTT. This sequence encodes CATSRMGQNTGELFF.

A word on this clone: The sample contains more than one DNA sequence encoding this CDR3. The chain recombines TRBV5-1 with TRBJ2-3; the match to TRBD1 covers 8 bases. Germline V gene data show CDR1 as SGHRS and CDR2 as YFSETQ. The V and J ends lost 0 bases and 0 bases, in that order; junction bases with no gene match: 0. This CDR3 has 15 amino acids. CDR3 coding DNA: TGCGCCAGCAGCTTGGGACAGGGGAGCACAGATACGCAGTATTTT. Encoded protein: CASSLGQGSTDTQYF.

This chain joins TRBV7-2 and TRBJ2-7; TRBD2 aligns across 9 bases. With V trimmed by 3 bases and J by 7 bases, 7 bases remained unmatched. This CDR3 has 14 residues. Germline-derived CDR1 and CDR2 are SGHTA and FQGNSA. CDR3 sequence: CASSFSLAGSEQYV. CDR3 coding DNA: TGTGCCAGCAGCTTCTCTCTAGCGGGATCGGAGCAGTACGTC.

This clone has just one count. The rearrangement joins TRBV28 to TRBJ1-1; no definite D call. Germline CDR1 and CDR2: MDHEN and SYDVKM. CDR3 length equals 14 residues. V gave up 6 bases and J gave up 1 base, with 12 bases separating them. The CDR3 protein is CASSPTWWNTEAFF. The DNA for the CDR3 is TGTGCCAGCAGCCCGACATGGTGGAACACTGAAGCTTTCTTT.

V is TRBV7-6 and J is TRBJ1-3; 8 positions match TRBD1. The CDR3 loop spans 15 amino acids. Per the germline V gene, CDR1 is SGHVS and CDR2 is FNYEAQ. V lost 3 bases and J lost 2; bases outside the gene matches: 3. CDR3 bases: TGTGCCAGCAGCTTGACAGGGGAGGCTGGAAACACCATATATTTT. Translating gives CASSLTGEAGNTIYF.

CDR3 in amino acids: CASSPRGGDGYTF. CDR3 coding DNA: TGTGCCAGCTCACCAAGAGGGGGCGATGGCTACACCTTC. J is TRBJ1-2 and V is TRBV18, with 7 bases lining up with TRBD1. In germline, CDR1 is KGHSH, CDR2 LQKENI. The CDR3 has 13 amino acids. Trimming cost V 2 bases and J 6 bases; bases outside gene matches: 3. Filled out from reference TRBV18 and TRBJ1-2, the complete variable domain reads NAGVMQNPRHLVRRRGQEARLRCSPMKGHSHVYWYRQLPEEGLKFMVYLQKENIIDESGMPKERFSAEFPKEGPSILRIQQVVRGDSAAYFCASSPRGGDGYTFGSGTRLTVV.

This clone was detected once. The CDR3 sequence is CATSRGLAGTDTQYF. CDR3 nucleotides: TGTGCCACCAGCAGGGGACTAGCGGGAACAGATACGCAGTATTTT. The chain employs TRBV15 and TRBJ2-3, with 13 positions matching TRBD2. The CDR3 spans 15 residues. The V gene end was trimmed by 3 bases and the J gene end by 3 bases; junction bases not matched to a gene: 0. Germline V gene data show CDR1 as LNHNV and CDR2 as YYDKDF (reference sequence).

Notes on this clone: One junction end does not reproduce the germline sequence, and a read error may be involved. J is TRBJ2-4 and V is TRBV19; 8 nucleotides match TRBD2. The CDR3 contains 13 residues. Germline V gene lookup returns CDR1 LNHDA and CDR2 SQIVND (reference sequence). This CDR3 is CASREGPKNSQYF. For the CDR3, the DNA is TGTGCCAGTCGGGAGGGTCCCAAAAACAGTCAGTACTTC.

This clone was observed a handful of times. Different DNA sequences within this sample yield the same CDR3. This chain links TRBV7-9 with TRBJ2-1; the D gene is possibly TRBD1 (5 bases). The germline V and J ends were trimmed by 4 bases and 4 bases, with 8 bases remaining between them. The CDR3 loop spans 13 amino acids. CDR1 and CDR2 (germline): SEHNR, FQNEAQ (reference sequence). DNA of the CDR3: TGTGCCAGCAGCTCGACAGAATACAATGAGCAGTTCTTC. Protein product: CASSSTEYNEQFF.

The chain uses TRBV5-1 and TRBJ1-5; no clear D gene. CDR3 length: 16 residues. Trimming shortened V by 4 bases and J by 0 bases, and 14 bases separated the two germline ends. In germline, CDR1 is SGHRS, CDR2 YFSETQ. The CDR3 sequence is CASSRGVGFSNQPQHF. In nucleotides, the CDR3 is TGCGCCAGCAGCCGAGGTGTTGGGTTTAGCAATCAGCCCCAGCATTTT.

The rearrangement uses TRBV27 and TRBJ2-7, with TRBD1 as a possible D gene (6 bases). Trimming took 3 bases from V and 0 from J, leaving 9 bases between them. Germline CDR1 is MNHEY and CDR2 is SMNVEV (reference sequence). This CDR3 spans 14 amino acids. As DNA, the CDR3 is TGTGCCAGCAGTTTTCGGGACAACTCCTACGAGCAGTACTTC. It is translated as CASSFRDNSYEQYF.